This TCR beta chain is from a study of molecular identifiers for immune sequencing clone quantification. Naive CD8 T cell sorting was performed on the CD8+CD4-CCR7+CD45RA+ phenotype. Trimming removed 4 bases from V and 7 bases from J; junction bases left unmatched: 9. The CDR3 has 14 residues. In germline, CDR1 is ENHRY, CDR2 SYGVKD. TCRdb called the PCR reads again in MiXCR, with one record for every CDR3 protein. The sample has about 630,000 distinct CDR3 sequences, 25% seen once. The TCR was taken from a human donor in good health. Some libraries in this study had Jurkat cell RNA spiked in. The sequenced sample consisted of naive CD8+ T cells from blood, with Jurkat cell RNA spiked in. Subset described: FACS-sorted CD8+CD4-CCR7+CD45RA+ naive T cells. V gene TRBV10-3 combines with J gene TRBJ2-7; 8 bases align to TRBD1. Here the CDR3 DNA reads TGTGCCATCAGTGGAGGGGACAGGCCTGGTGAGCAGTACTTC. Translated, it gives CAISGGDRPGEQYF.